The 31 T cell receptor beta chains reported below all come from one sample, sequenced in a study of blood T cell repertoires in COVID-19. Assay used: immunoSEQ multiplex PCR; TCRdb lists only in-frame clones, some missing. This table has about 160,000 clones, approximately 82% appearing once. The sample was peripheral blood. All receptors come from a man aged 65 to 85 who had recovered from COVID-19.

The V gene is TRBV5-1, the J gene TRBJ2-1; TRBD2 matches at 9 bases. V was clipped by 0 bases and J by 7 bases; unmatched bases: 5. In germline, CDR1 is SGHRS, CDR2 YFSETQ. The CDR3 totals 15 residues. The CDR3 DNA reads as TGCGCCAGCAGCTTGGCCGGAAGCGGGGGGAATGAGCAGTTCTTC. The encoded protein is CASSLAGSGGNEQFF.

This clone was recorded a few times. This chain connects TRBV6-1 to TRBJ1-1; no firm D call. The V gene's germline CDR1 is MNHNS and CDR2 SASEGT. The CDR3 is 13 amino acids. V lost 1 base to trimming and J lost 4 bases, with 7 bases between them. The CDR3 DNA is TGTGCCAGCAGTGAAGTAGCACGCACTGAAGCTTTCTTT. This translates into CASSEVARTEAFF.

The rearrangement links TRBV5-1 to TRBJ2-2, with D tentatively TRBD2 (5 bases). Trimming removed 2 bases from V and 5 bases from J, with 7 bases in between. Germline V gene lookup returns CDR1 SGHRS and CDR2 YFSETQ. There are 13 residues in the CDR3. CDR3 bases: TGCGCCAGCAGCTTCGGGGAGACCGGGGAGCTGTTTTTT. Translated, it gives CASSFGETGELFF.

The chain carries TRBV3-1 (or the pseudogene TRBV3-2) and TRBJ2-1; 12 positions match TRBD2. After removal of 5 bases from V and 6 bases from J, the junction contained 5 bases not matched to a gene. The CDR3 extends over 15 amino acids. CDR1 and CDR2 from the germline V gene are LGHDT and YNNKEL (reference sequence). CDR3 sequence (DNA): TGTGCCAGCAGCGAACTAGCGGGAGGCTCCAATGAGCAGTTCTTC. This codes for CASSELAGGSNEQFF.

Note on this clone: Other nucleotide sequences from this sample produce the same CDR3. The chain carries TRBV6-5 and TRBJ1-1; 9 positions match TRBD1. The junction had 4 bases not matched to a gene; V was cut back by 5 bases and J by 0 bases. This CDR3 contains 15 residues. CDR1 is MNHEY and CDR2 is SVGAGI in the germline V gene. The CDR3 DNA follows: TGTGCCAGCAGTCCTCGACAGGGGGTGAACACTGAAGCTTTCTTT. This gives the protein CASSPRQGVNTEAFF.

This sequence joins TRBV5-4 and TRBJ2-7, with D possibly matching TRBD1 (5 bases). V gave up 3 bases and J gave up 3 bases, with 13 bases separating them. Germline V gives CDR1 SGHNT, CDR2 YYREEE (reference sequence). The CDR3 contains 14 residues. The CDR3 reads CASSSGVGLYEQYF. The CDR3 coding sequence is TGTGCCAGCAGCTCTGGGGTGGGGCTCTACGAGCAGTACTTC.

The rearrangement links TRBV19 to TRBJ1-1, with 10 bases matching TRBD1. This CDR3 is built from 14 residues. Trimming at V came to 8 bases and at J to 4 bases, leaving 7 bases not matched to a gene. Germline assignment: CDR1 LNHDA and CDR2 SQIVND (reference sequence). The CDR3 DNA reads TGTGCCAGTCTCAGACAGGGGGCGGGCACTGAAGCTTTCTTT. Translation: CASLRQGAGTEAFF. The complete variable domain, with remaining parts taken from reference TRBV19 and TRBJ1-1, reads DGGITQSPKYLFRKEGQNVTLSCEQNLNHDAMYWYRQDPGQGLRLIYYSQIVNDFQKGDIAEGYSVSREKKESFPLTVTSAQKNPTAFYLCASLRQGAGTEAFFGQGTRLTVV.

The chain is built from TRBV5-5 and TRBJ2-5; 10 bases map to TRBD2. The CDR3 has 15 amino acids. Germline V gene sequence: CDR1 SGHKS, CDR2 YYEKEE (reference sequence). Trimming removed 3 bases from V and 1 base from J; junction bases left unmatched: 3. CDR3 loop: CASSWTSGSQETQYF. CDR3 DNA: TGTGCCAGCAGCTGGACTAGCGGATCCCAAGAGACCCAGTACTTC.

The CDR3: CASSEGLGGNEQYF. The CDR3 nucleotides are TGTGCCAGCAGCGAGGGACTGGGGGGTAACGAGCAGTACTTC. The chain couples TRBV7-9 to TRBJ2-7; D may be TRBD2 (6 bases). V was trimmed by 5 bases and J by 5 bases, leaving 16 bases between them. CDR3 length: 14 residues. Germline CDR1 is SEHNR and CDR2 is FQNEAQ (reference sequence).

V usage is TRBV27 and J usage is TRBJ2-7; 9 bases are shared with TRBD1. The CDR3 spans 16 residues. Trimming at V came to 5 bases and at J to 7 bases, leaving 15 bases not matched to a gene. CDR1 and CDR2 from the germline V gene are MNHEY and SMNVEV (reference sequence). This CDR3 is CASSPWGQGRNNEQYF. The CDR3 region has the DNA TGTGCCAGCAGTCCCTGGGGACAGGGTCGGAATAATGAGCAGTACTTC.

The chain couples TRBV18 to TRBJ1-5, with D possibly matching TRBD1 (5 bases). The CDR3 contains 14 residues. Germline V gene lookup returns CDR1 KGHSH and CDR2 LQKENI. Trimming took off 4 bases at V and 0 bases at J, with 7 bases between the two ends. The CDR3 region is CASSQGYSNQPQHF. DNA for the CDR3: TGTGCCAGCTCACAGGGGTATAGCAATCAGCCCCAGCATTTT.

V and J are TRBV6-4 and TRBJ2-1; D is possibly TRBD1 (6 bases). Germline assignment: CDR1 MRHNA and CDR2 SNTAGT. This CDR3 contains 12 residues. Trimming took 8 bases from V and 2 from J, leaving 7 bases between them. The CDR3 here is CASGTTYNEQFF. CDR3 DNA: TGTGCCAGCGGGACAACCTACAATGAGCAGTTCTTC.

This chain uses TRBV24-1 with TRBJ2-1, with a tentative D call TRBD1 (6 bases). Germline V CDR1 and CDR2: KGHDR, SFDVKD. V gave up 4 bases and J gave up 2 bases, with 11 bases separating them. The CDR3 is 15 residues long. As DNA, the CDR3 is TGTGCCACCAGTGACCTGGACAGCCCCTACAATGAGCAGTTCTTC. Translation: CATSDLDSPYNEQFF.

A single count supports this clone. The chain joins TRBV5-8 to TRBJ2-2; weak D call: TRBD2 (5 bases). The ends were cut back, 2 bases at V and 0 bases at J, with 11 bases in the middle. CDR1 SGHTS and CDR2 YDEGEE come from the germline V gene. CDR3 length: 16 amino acids. The CDR3 region has the DNA TGTGCCAGCAGCTTCCGAATCGGGGCGAACACCGGGGAGCTGTTTTTT. Translation: CASSFRIGANTGELFF.

In its sample, this clone was seen once. V is TRBV28 and J is TRBJ1-2, with 7 positions matching TRBD1. The CDR3 totals 11 residues. V trimming: 9 bases; J trimming: 9 bases; junction bases outside the gene matches: 7. Germline lookup yields CDR1 MDHEN and CDR2 SYDVKM. CDR3 in amino acids: CASSDRASYTF. For the CDR3, the DNA is TGTGCCAGTTCCGACAGGGCTAGCTACACCTTC.

The count of this clone is one. The chain joins TRBV6-2 or TRBV6-3 to TRBJ2-6; no clear D gene. V was pared by 4 bases and J by 4 bases, with 14 bases between. CDR1 is MNHEY and CDR2 is SVGEGT in the germline V gene. The CDR3 sequence is 16 residues long. The CDR3: CASSLLAHGGANVLTF. CDR3 in DNA: TGTGCCAGCAGTTTGCTTGCCCATGGCGGGGCCAACGTCCTGACTTTC.

The chain carries TRBV11-2 and TRBJ2-2; 12 bases are shared with TRBD2. J lost 5 bases, V lost 5 bases, and 6 bases had no gene match. The CDR3 totals 16 residues. Germline CDR1 reads SGHAT; CDR2 reads FQNNGV. Here the CDR3 DNA reads TGTGCCAGCAGCGGGGGGCTAGCGGGAGGGACCGGGGAGCTGTTTTTT. Amino acid sequence: CASSGGLAGGTGELFF.

V is TRBV4-2 and J is TRBJ2-1, with 9 bases identical to TRBD2. This CDR3 has 16 residues. V was clipped by 4 bases and J by 6 bases; unmatched bases: 10. The V gene's germline CDR1 is LGHNA and CDR2 YNFKEQ. The CDR3, as DNA: TGTGCCAGCAGCCTATCAGCTAGCGGGATCGGCAATGAGCAGTTCTTC. Translated: CASSLSASGIGNEQFF.

The gene calls are TRBV12-5 and TRBJ2-1, with TRBD1 matching 7 bases. The CDR3 extends over 14 amino acids. The V segment lost 4 bases and the J segment 2 bases; nucleotides outside the gene matches: 2. From germline, CDR1 is LGHNT and CDR2 FRNRAP. CDR3 sequence: CASGSTGTYNEQFF. Written as DNA, the CDR3 is TGTGCTAGTGGTTCGACAGGGACCTACAATGAGCAGTTCTTC. Full variable domain (rest looked up from reference TRBV12-5 and TRBJ2-1): DARVTQTPRHKVTEMGQEVTMRCQPILGHNTVFWYRQTMMQGLELLAYFRNRAPLDDSGMPKDRFSAEMPDATLATLKIQPSEPRDSAVYFCASGSTGTYNEQFFGPGTRLTVL.

The sample holds a few counts of this clone. The chain couples TRBV12-3 or TRBV12-4 to TRBJ1-5, with D possibly being TRBD1 (6 bases). Trimming removed 6 bases from V and 4 bases from J, with 10 bases in between. This CDR3 has 13 residues. CDR3 sequence (DNA): TGTGCCAGCAGCCTCACAGGGAATCAGCCCCAGCATTTT. Amino acids: CASSLTGNQPQHF.

This clone was seen only once. This chain uses TRBV28 with TRBJ2-1; 10 nucleotides line up with TRBD2. CDR3 length: 15 residues. The germline V gene has CDR1 MDHEN and CDR2 SYDVKM. With 6 bases clipped from V and 10 bases from J, the junction kept 12 bases outside the gene matches. The CDR3 DNA follows: TGTGCCAGCAGGGCCCCCAGCGGGAGGGCCGGGGAGCAGTTCTTC. Translating gives CASRAPSGRAGEQFF.

In its sample, this clone was seen once. The gene calls are TRBV12-3 or TRBV12-4 and TRBJ2-5; 7 bases map to TRBD1. J gave up 5 bases and V 8 bases, and 8 bases lay outside the gene matches. The CDR3 has 13 amino acids. CDR3 sequence: CASHRGRVETQYF. The CDR3 DNA reads TGTGCCAGCCACAGGGGCAGGGTGGAGACCCAGTACTTC.

This chain uses TRBV12-3 or TRBV12-4 with TRBJ1-6, with 7 bases matching TRBD1. Trimming took 3 bases from V and 18 from J; bases not matched to a gene: 5. The CDR3 has 11 amino acids. CDR3 amino acids: CASSLGQPSHF. CDR3 bases: TGTGCCAGCAGTTTGGGACAGCCATCCCACTTT.

The sample holds a few counts of this clone. The chain links TRBV29-1 to TRBJ1-2; D ambiguous. This CDR3 has 9 residues. In germline, CDR1 is SQVTM, CDR2 ANQGSEA. The ends were cut back, 6 bases at V and 3 bases at J, with 2 bases in the middle. CDR3 protein: CSVDYGYTF. The CDR3 region has the DNA TGCAGCGTCGACTATGGCTACACCTTC.

The rearrangement uses TRBV5-1 and TRBJ2-1; possible D gene TRBD2, 5 bases. CDR3 length: 13 amino acids. Trimming pared 0 bases from V and 7 bases from J, leaving 8 bases between. Germline lookup yields CDR1 SGHRS and CDR2 YFSETQ. The chain's CDR3 is CASSLARVNEQFF. In DNA, the CDR3 is TGCGCCAGCAGCTTGGCGCGGGTTAATGAGCAGTTCTTC.

In nucleotides, the CDR3 is TGCGCCAGCAGCTCCTCCTTGAACACTGAAGCTTTCTTT. Its protein is CASSSSLNTEAFF. The V call is TRBV5-1, the J call TRBJ1-1; no firm D call. V lost 3 bases to trimming and J lost 0 bases, with 6 bases between them. The CDR3 consists of 13 residues. Germline CDR1 SGHRS, CDR2 YFSETQ.

The chain couples TRBV5-1 to TRBJ2-1; 11 bases align to TRBD2. V shed 4 bases and J 4 bases; nucleotides not matched to a gene: 4. Germline-derived CDR1 and CDR2 are SGHRS and YFSETQ. The CDR3 loop spans 15 amino acids. The DNA of the CDR3 is TGCGCCAGCAGCACGGGGACTAGCGGATACAATGAGCAGTTCTTC. Translated, it gives CASSTGTSGYNEQFF.

With respect to this clone: Other nucleotide sequences from this sample produce the same CDR3. V and J are TRBV7-9 and TRBJ2-3, with TRBD2 matching 7 bases. Trimming removed 1 base from V and 2 bases from J; junction bases left unmatched: 6. Germline-derived CDR1 and CDR2 are SEHNR and FQNEAQ (reference sequence). This CDR3 region has 16 residues. CDR3 nucleotides: TGTGCCAGCAGCTTAGGTGCTAGCGGACCCACAGATACGCAGTATTTT. Protein product: CASSLGASGPTDTQYF.

This clone appeared once. The chain recombines TRBV10-2 with TRBJ2-2, with TRBD2 identical over 12 bases. The CDR3 runs to 14 residues. Per the germline V gene, CDR1 is WSHSY and CDR2 is SAAADI. Germline trimming cut 8 bases from V and 6 bases from J; bases unmatched to any gene: 4. The CDR3 DNA is TGCGCCAGCCGACTAGCGGGAGCCCCCGGGGAGCTGTTTTTT. Translating it yields CASRLAGAPGELFF.

This sequence joins TRBV7-2 and TRBJ2-7, with TRBD2 matching over 9 bases. CDR3 length equals 14 residues. V shed 5 bases and J 6 bases; nucleotides not matched to a gene: 8. Germline-derived CDR1 and CDR2 are SGHTA and FQGNSA. As DNA, the CDR3 is TGTGCCAGCAGCAGCCTAGCGGGAACTACCGAGCAGTACTTC. Translation: CASSSLAGTTEQYF.

The chain uses TRBV6-6 and TRBJ1-3; 7 bases agree with TRBD1. The CDR3 runs to 14 residues. The J segment lost 2 bases and the V segment lost 4 bases, leaving 2 bases of the junction unmatched. Germline lookup yields CDR1 MNHNY and CDR2 SVGAGI (reference sequence). Here the CDR3 DNA reads TGTGCCAGCAGTTTTGGACAGGCTGGAAACACCATATATTTT. Amino acid sequence: CASSFGQAGNTIYF.